These 20 T cell receptor beta chains originate from one sample sequenced in a study of blood T cells in healthy people across ages. Using a J-beta primer mix together with a sample-barcoded 5' primer, a second PCR was run for roughly 7 to 12 cycles. TCRdb reprocessed the 5' RACE reads via MiXCR and lists one record per CDR3 protein. This sample has around 1,700,000 distinct CDR3 sequences; roughly 28% occur once, and the top ten carry less than 9.5%. Sample: blood. These receptors all come from a woman aged 25 to 39 in good health.

The table lists this clonotype with a count of one. The rearrangement links TRBV3-1 to TRBJ1-5, with 7 bases fitting TRBD1. Losses at the gene ends were 3 bases for V and 8 bases for J; bases not matched to a gene: 4. This CDR3 spans 13 amino acids. Germline values: CDR1 LGHDT, CDR2 YNNKEL (reference sequence). The CDR3 nucleotides are TGTGCCAGCAGCCAGTCCAGGGGGGAGCCCCAGCATTTT. As protein: CASSQSRGEPQHF.

This clonotype was recorded at least ten times. V gene TRBV5-1 combines with J gene TRBJ2-1, with a weak D call TRBD2 (6 bases). V lost 1 base and J 2 bases, leaving 10 bases between the germline ends. CDR1 and CDR2 from the germline V gene are SGHRS and YFSETQ. The CDR3 consists of 15 residues. CDR3 nucleotide sequence: TGCGCCAGCAGCTTGAGCGGGCGGACCTACAATGAGCAGTTCTTC. This codes for CASSLSGRTYNEQFF.

This clonotype was detected a few times. The chain links TRBV12-3 or TRBV12-4 to TRBJ1-5; the D gene is possibly TRBD1 (5 bases). V lost 3 bases, J lost 9 bases, and 24 bases lay in between. The CDR3 sequence is 17 residues long. DNA for the CDR3: TGTGCCAGCAGTTTTAGCGGGGACCTGGGTGTTAAGGGGCCCCAGCATTTT. Its protein product is CASSFSGDLGVKGPQHF.

A note on this clonotype: One junction end disagrees with the germline gene, perhaps due to a read error. This sequence joins TRBV20-1 and TRBJ1-5, with no clear D. The CDR3 sequence is 10 residues long. Per germline, CDR1 DFQATT and CDR2 SNEGSKA (reference sequence). The CDR3 sequence: CGASRQPQHF. DNA for the CDR3: TGCGGTGCTAGTCGTCAGCCCCAGCATTTT.

Concerning this clonotype: A much larger clonotype is one base distant, so this may be a read error. This chain uses TRBV10-1 with TRBJ2-5; unclear D gene. Trimming shortened V by 2 bases and J by 11 bases, and 12 bases separated the two germline ends. Germline V CDR1 and CDR2: WNHNN, SYGVQD (reference sequence). The CDR3 has 12 amino acids. The CDR3 DNA is TGCGCCAGCAGTGAGCCGGGCATGGTGCAGTACTTC. Its translation: CASSEPGMVQYF.

This rearrangement joins TRBV28 to TRBJ2-7; TRBD1 matches 12 bases. Germline assignment: CDR1 MDHEN and CDR2 SYDVKM. Trimming removed 9 bases from V and 6 bases from J; junction bases left unmatched: 3. The CDR3 is 12 residues long. The CDR3 DNA sequence: TGTGCCAGTGGGACAGGGGGCGTCGAGCAGTACTTC. The encoded protein is CASGTGGVEQYF. The full variable domain, with the rest looked up from reference TRBV28 and TRBJ2-7, is DVKVTQSSRYLVKRTGEKVFLECVQDMDHENMFWYRQDPGLGLRLIYFSYDVKMKEKGDIPEGYSVSREKKERFSLILESASTNQTSMYLCASGTGGVEQYFGPGTRLTVT.

This clonotype was observed a few times. This chain uses TRBV10-3 with TRBJ1-5, with TRBD1 as a possible D gene (6 bases). Germline V gene lookup returns CDR1 ENHRY and CDR2 SYGVKD. Trimming shortened V by 4 bases and J by 4 bases, and 14 bases separated the two germline ends. CDR3 size: 15 residues. CDR3: CAISASQGVNQPQHF. CDR3 sequence (DNA): TGTGCCATCAGTGCGTCACAGGGAGTAAATCAGCCCCAGCATTTT.

The chain recombines TRBV14 with TRBJ2-7; 9 bases fit TRBD1. CDR1 and CDR2 from the germline V gene are SGHDN and FVKESK. V shed 0 bases, J shed 3 bases, and the junction held 3 bases outside the gene matches. The CDR3 covers 15 residues. CDR3 DNA sequence: TGTGCCAGCAGCCAAGAGGGACAGGGAATCTACGAGCAGTACTTC. Translating it yields CASSQEGQGIYEQYF.

This clonotype was picked up a small number of times. This sequence joins TRBV13 and TRBJ2-7; TRBD1 is a possible D gene (6 bases). Trimming left V 5 bases short and J 4 bases short, with 15 bases between. The CDR3 has 14 residues. Germline V CDR1 and CDR2: PRHDT, FYEKMQ (reference sequence). The CDR3 DNA sequence: TGTGCCAGCAGCCCCCCGGGGACAATATACGAGCAGTACTTC. It codes for CASSPPGTIYEQYF.

The CDR3 loop reads CASSFTDLSGELFF. The CDR3 coding sequence is TGTGCCAGCAGCTTTACGGACCTTTCCGGGGAGCTGTTTTTT. The V and J genes are TRBV7-2 and TRBJ2-2, with D hard to call. The CDR3 sequence is 14 residues long. V was cut by 3 bases and J by 6 bases, with 11 bases left in between. Per the germline V gene, CDR1 is SGHTA and CDR2 is FQGNSA.

Comments on this clonotype: Possible read error: a much larger clone is one base away. The CDR3 DNA is TGCAGCGTTGGACTGTTAGCGGGAGGGTACTACAATGAGCAGTTCTTC. Residues: CSVGLLAGGYYNEQFF. The J gene is TRBJ2-1, the V gene TRBV29-1; 11 nucleotides align to TRBD2. Germline CDR1 SQVTM, CDR2 ANQGSEA. J lost 3 bases, V lost 4 bases, and 8 bases had no gene match. This CDR3 is built from 16 residues.

This clonotype has only a few counts. The chain links TRBV10-2 to TRBJ2-3; no definite D call. V was pared by 0 bases and J by 13 bases, with 11 bases between. The CDR3 consists of 12 residues. Germline V gene lookup returns CDR1 WSHSY and CDR2 SAAADI. CDR3: CASSESEPWEYF. The CDR3 coding sequence is TGCGCCAGCAGTGAGTCAGAGCCCTGGGAGTATTTT.

The chain joins TRBV13 to TRBJ1-6, with D tentatively TRBD1 (6 bases). This CDR3 comprises 14 residues. Trimming pared 5 bases from V and 10 bases from J, leaving 15 bases between. Germline V gene data show CDR1 as PRHDT and CDR2 as FYEKMQ (reference sequence). CDR3 region: CASSQQGSISPLHF. DNA for the CDR3: TGTGCCAGCAGCCAACAGGGTTCCATATCACCCCTCCACTTT.

V gene TRBV9 combines with J gene TRBJ1-3; D is uncertain. This CDR3 is 15 amino acids long. Trimming cost V 4 bases and J 4 bases, with 15 bases left between them. CDR1 is SGDLS, CDR2 YYNGEE, per germline. CDR3 sequence reads: CASSPPPGSGNTIYF. CDR3 coding DNA: TGTGCCAGCAGCCCACCCCCGGGGTCCGGAAACACCATATATTTT.

In this sample, this clonotype turned up a few times. The J gene is TRBJ1-2, the V gene TRBV9; D is unclear. The ends were cut back, 0 bases at V and 5 bases at J, with 14 bases in the middle. Germline V gives CDR1 SGDLS, CDR2 YYNGEE. The CDR3 spans 15 residues. The CDR3: CASSVAPSTSYGYTF. The CDR3 region has the DNA TGTGCCAGCAGCGTAGCCCCATCCACTTCATATGGCTACACCTTC.

The chain recombines TRBV7-7 with TRBJ2-5, with D perhaps matching TRBD1 or TRBD2 (5 bases each). The CDR3 totals 14 residues. Germline V CDR1 and CDR2: SSHAT, FNYEAQ (reference sequence). Trimming pared 1 base from V and 5 bases from J, leaving 11 bases between. CDR3 in amino acids: CASSLVEWGETQYF. The CDR3 bases are TGTGCCAGCAGCTTAGTGGAGTGGGGGGAGACCCAGTACTTC.

The chain has TRBV4-1 and TRBJ2-2, with TRBD2 matching 7 bases. In germline, CDR1 is MGHRA, CDR2 YSYEKL. V shed 4 bases and J 3 bases; nucleotides not matched to a gene: 8. The CDR3 runs to 16 residues. The CDR3 loop reads CASSPAGGGDTGELFF. The CDR3 DNA follows: TGCGCCAGCAGCCCCGCTGGGGGGGGGGACACCGGGGAGCTGTTTTTT.

This clonotype was picked up many times. V is TRBV4-3 and J is TRBJ2-7; D tentatively fits TRBD1 or TRBD2 (5 bases each). Germline V gene lookup returns CDR1 LGHNA and CDR2 YSLEER. V shed 0 bases and J shed 3 bases, with 15 bases lying between them. The CDR3 loop spans 16 amino acids. Here the CDR3 reads CASSQDIGDLGYEQYF. Here the CDR3 DNA reads TGCGCCAGCAGCCAAGATATTGGGGACCTAGGCTACGAGCAGTACTTC.

In the case of this clonotype: The junction differs from germline at one of its ends, possibly a read error. The CDR3 protein is CASSPEGASGANVRTF. DNA for the CDR3: TGTGCCAGCAGTCCGGAGGGGGCGTCTGGGGCCAACGTCCGGACTTTC. The chain uses TRBV5-5 and TRBJ2-6; possible D gene TRBD1, 7 bases. This CDR3 has 16 amino acids. CDR1 is SGHKS and CDR2 is YYEKEE in the germline V gene (reference sequence).

This clonotype was counted at least ten times. The J gene is TRBJ1-2, the V gene TRBV7-2; no firm D call. Trimming shortened V by 4 bases and J by 5 bases, and 17 bases separated the two germline ends. CDR1 is SGHTA, CDR2 FQGNSA, per germline. The CDR3 consists of 15 residues. CDR3: CASSWEGKATYGYTF. In DNA form, the CDR3 reads TGTGCCAGCAGCTGGGAAGGGAAAGCCACTTATGGCTACACCTTC.